The subject of this entry is one T cell receptor (beta chain). The target antigen is unknown. This entry comes from a study of vaccination and CD4 T cells after COVID-19. Study information: Controls had a CEFX pool, an HIV-1 Nef pool, or no peptide added.

Losses at the gene ends were 6 bases for V and 6 bases for J; bases not matched to a gene: 1. Per germline, CDR1 MNHEY and CDR2 SMNVEV (reference sequence). The CDR3 length is 12 residues. Cultured CD4+ T-cell DNA underwent Oncomine TCR Beta short-read sequencing. One entry per CDR3 protein, called by TCRdb with MiXCR from the PCR reads. The top ten clones hold about 9.4% of a sample with around 20,000 distinct CDR3 sequences, around half of them seen once. Described treatment: 10-day PBMC culture with coronavirus spike peptide pools or control peptides (ViraFEST assay). First, ViraFEST expanded antigen-specific T cells with peptide pools, and next it sequenced the TCRs.

The sequence came from a human donor who had recovered from COVID-19. Sequenced here: CD4+ T cells from blood, cultured in vitro, sampled before SARS-CoV-2 vaccination. V usage is TRBV27 and J usage is TRBJ2-7; 11 nucleotides match TRBD2. CDR3 sequence (DNA): TGTGCCAGCAGCGGGACTAGCGGCGAGCAGTACTTC. It yields the protein CASSGTSGEQYF.